This is a list of T cell receptor beta chains from one sample in a study of CD8 T cells in ankylosing spondylitis. TCRdb reprocessed the 5' RACE reads via MiXCR and lists one record per CDR3 protein. The sample records some 150,000 distinct CDR3 sequences, roughly 44% being singletons. The specimen sequenced was synovial fluid, either unsorted or a sorted T cell fraction (not recorded which). Receptor source: a male donor with ankylosing spondylitis. CDR3s include the opening cysteine and the closing phenylalanine or tryptophan. D genes are given only for firm matches. Clone size, where shown, is once, few, many, or a class for clones that have expanded.

V: TRBV19; size: once; D: .; J: TRBJ1-3; length: 14; CDR3: CASRTGAVGNTIYF; DNA: TGTGCCAGTCGGACTGGGGCGGTGGGAAACACCATATATTTT
V: TRBV24-1; size: many; D: TRBD2; J: TRBJ2-1; length: 16; CDR3: CATSDSTSGRGNEQFF; DNA: TGTGCCACCAGTGATTCGACTAGCGGGAGGGGTAATGAGCAGTTCTTC
V: TRBV6-1; size: few; D: TRBD1; J: TRBJ2-3; length: 16; CDR3: CASSEPGGEGTDTQYF; DNA: TGTGCCAGCAGTGAGCCAGGGGGCGAGGGCACAGATACGCAGTATTTT
V: TRBV12-3/TRBV12-4; size: few; D: .; J: TRBJ1-1; length: 15; CDR3: CASSPGDGGNTEAFF; DNA: TGTGCCAGCAGTCCCGGGGACGGTGGGAACACTGAAGCTTTCTTT
V: TRBV13; size: .; D: .; J: TRBJ2-2; length: 12; CDR3: CASSLRAGELFF; DNA: TGTGCCAGCAGCTTACGGGCCGGGGAGCTGTTTTTT
V: TRBV27; size: .; D: .; J: TRBJ2-1; length: 14; CDR3: CASSYGQGHNEQFF; DNA: TGTGCCAGCAGTTACGGGCAGGGGCACAATGAGCAGTTCTTC
V: TRBV18; size: .; D: .; J: TRBJ2-2; length: 17; CDR3: CASSPPVGVPLAGELFF; DNA: TGTGCCAGCTCACCACCTGTCGGGGTCCCTCTGGCCGGGGAGCTGTTTTTT
V: TRBV20-1; size: once; D: .; J: TRBJ2-7; length: 11; CDR3: CSARLGYEQYF; DNA: TGCAGTGCTAGACTAGGGTACGAGCAGTACTTC
V: TRBV5-1; size: few; D: .; J: TRBJ1-5; length: 13; CDR3: CASSPNRVMPQHF; DNA: TGCGCCAGCAGCCCTAACAGGGTCATGCCCCAGCATTTT
V: TRBV4-2; size: many; D: TRBD1; J: TRBJ1-4; length: 15; CDR3: CASSLRQGESEKLFF; DNA: TGTGCCAGCAGCCTCCGACAGGGGGAGAGTGAAAAACTGTTTTTT
V: TRBV19; size: few; D: .; J: TRBJ2-3; length: 17; CDR3: CASNPTDQRSYTDTQYF; DNA: TGTGCCAGTAACCCCACCGATCAGCGGAGCTACACAGATACGCAGTATTTT
V: TRBV4-1; size: .; D: .; J: TRBJ1-1; length: 13; CDR3: CASSQVHRTEAFF; DNA: TGCGCCAGCAGCCAAGTCCACCGCACTGAAGCTTTCTTT
V: TRBV12-3/TRBV12-4; size: many; D: .; J: TRBJ1-5; length: 14; CDR3: CASSLGGSDQPQHF; DNA: TGTGCCAGCAGTTTAGGAGGGAGCGATCAGCCCCAGCATTTT
V: TRBV2; size: few; D: .; J: TRBJ2-7; length: 16; CDR3: CASSSTGSYWSYEQYF; DNA: TGTGCCAGCAGTAGTACAGGGTCCTACTGGAGCTACGAGCAGTACTTC
V: TRBV18; size: few; D: TRBD1; J: TRBJ1-1; length: 14; CDR3: CASSRDSMNTEAFF; DNA: TGTGCCAGCTCAAGGGACAGCATGAACACTGAAGCTTTCTTT
V: TRBV5-1; size: .; D: .; J: TRBJ1-2; length: 12; CDR3: CASARTRGGYTF; DNA: TGCGCCAGCGCGAGGACCCGGGGTGGCTACACCTTC
V: TRBV6-2/TRBV6-3; size: .; D: .; J: TRBJ1-6; length: 21; CDR3: CASSPLRTGTRFSFGNSPLHF; DNA: TGTGCCAGCAGTCCACTAAGAACAGGCACAAGATTCTCATTCGGCAATTCACCCCTCCACTTT
V: TRBV5-1; size: few; D: .; J: TRBJ1-1; length: 14; CDR3: CASSSPRGNTEAFF; DNA: TGCGCCAGCAGCTCGCCCCGGGGGAACACTGAAGCTTTCTTT
V: TRBV4-2; size: many; D: .; J: TRBJ1-2; length: 12; CDR3: CASSQASTGYTF; DNA: TGTGCCAGCAGCCAAGCCTCAACCGGCTACACCTTC
V: TRBV5-5; size: many; D: TRBD2; J: TRBJ2-7; length: 13; CDR3: CAGSLGGLDEQYF; DNA: TGTGCCGGAAGCCTGGGGGGGTTGGACGAGCAGTACTTC
V: TRBV29-1; size: few; D: TRBD2; J: TRBJ2-1; length: 15; CDR3: CSVEGPGLAGILEFF; DNA: TGCAGCGTTGAAGGTCCGGGACTAGCGGGGATCCTCGAGTTCTTC
V: TRBV12-3/TRBV12-4; size: few; D: TRBD2; J: TRBJ2-7; length: 15; CDR3: CASSLGSGSGYEQYF; DNA: TGTGCCAGCAGTTTAGGTAGCGGGAGTGGCTACGAGCAGTACTTC
V: TRBV7-8; size: few; D: .; J: TRBJ1-4; length: 14; CDR3: CASSLGGPNEKLFF; DNA: TGTGCCAGCAGCCTCGGTGGGCCGAATGAAAAACTGTTTTTT
V: TRBV20-1; size: .; D: .; J: TRBJ2-2; length: 14; CDR3: CSAGGTPNTGELFF; DNA: TGCAGTGCCGGAGGGACACCGAACACCGGGGAGCTGTTTTTT
V: TRBV12-3/TRBV12-4; size: few; D: TRBD2; J: TRBJ2-1; length: 13; CDR3: CASSMTSWNEQFF; DNA: TGTGCCAGCAGTATGACTAGCTGGAATGAGCAGTTCTTC
V: TRBV9; size: .; D: TRBD2; J: TRBJ2-1; length: 15; CDR3: CASSETSVSYNEQFF; DNA: TGTGCCAGCAGCGAAACTAGCGTCTCCTACAATGAGCAGTTCTTC
V: TRBV7-9; size: .; D: TRBD1; J: TRBJ2-3; length: 14; CDR3: CASSRGTGPDTQYF; DNA: TGTGCCAGCAGCCGAGGGACAGGGCCGGATACGCAGTATTTT
V: TRBV14; size: .; D: TRBD1; J: TRBJ2-7; length: 15; CDR3: CASSQLQGFDYEQYF; DNA: TGTGCCAGCAGCCAACTACAGGGGTTCGACTACGAGCAGTACTTC
V: TRBV12-5; size: .; D: TRBD1; J: TRBJ1-1; length: 17; CDR3: CASGLGKEGALYTEAFF; DNA: TGTGCTAGTGGTTTGGGGAAGGAGGGGGCTCTCTACACTGAAGCTTTCTTT
V: TRBV4-1; size: .; D: .; J: TRBJ1-4; length: 12; CDR3: CASSQDREKLFF; DNA: TGCGCCAGCAGCCAAGATCGCGAAAAACTGTTTTTT
V: TRBV5-1; size: .; D: .; J: TRBJ1-6; length: 14; CDR3: CASSWIYLWSPLHF; DNA: TGCGCCAGCAGCTGGATTTATCTTTGGTCACCCCTCCACTTT
V: TRBV13; size: few; D: TRBD2; J: TRBJ2-7; length: 15; CDR3: CASGDRGGPNYEQYF; DNA: TGTGCCAGCGGTGACCGCGGGGGGCCTAACTACGAGCAGTACTTC
V: TRBV19; size: few; D: TRBD1; J: TRBJ1-5; length: 12; CDR3: CASRTGAQPQHF; DNA: TGTGCCAGTAGGACAGGGGCACAGCCCCAGCATTTT
V: TRBV18; size: many; D: TRBD2; J: TRBJ2-7; length: 13; CDR3: CASSRTRVSEQYF; DNA: TGTGCCAGCTCTCGGACTAGAGTCTCCGAGCAGTACTTC
V: TRBV27; size: .; D: .; J: TRBJ2-1; length: 13; CDR3: CASTPLLGGEQFF; DNA: TGTGCCAGCACCCCTCTTCTAGGAGGTGAGCAGTTCTTC
V: TRBV24-1; size: .; D: TRBD2; J: TRBJ2-1; length: 17; CDR3: CATSDFGGLAGKNEQFF; DNA: TGTGCCACCAGTGATTTCGGGGGACTAGCGGGAAAAAATGAGCAGTTCTTC
V: TRBV27; size: .; D: .; J: TRBJ2-1; length: 16; CDR3: CASSPWGSGAYNEQFF; DNA: TGTGCCAGCAGTCCCTGGGGTAGCGGAGCCTACAATGAGCAGTTCTTC
V: TRBV10-3; size: few; D: .; J: TRBJ2-2; length: 15; CDR3: CAISPRGLNTGELFF; DNA: TGTGCCATCAGCCCGCGGGGGCTGAACACCGGGGAGCTGTTTTTT
V: TRBV5-1; size: few; D: .; J: TRBJ2-7; length: 15; CDR3: CASSLGPHGGYEQYF; DNA: TGCGCCAGCAGCTTGGGGCCCCACGGAGGATACGAGCAGTACTTC
V: TRBV3-1; size: .; D: .; J: TRBJ2-1; length: 14; CDR3: CASSQTIDYNEQFF; DNA: TGTGCCAGCAGCCAGACCATAGACTACAATGAGCAGTTCTTC